This T cell receptor (beta chain) appears in the sequencing data of a study of beta chain features in type 1 diabetes. At the level of the study: Patients did not differ from healthy donors in age, gender or cell yield.

This CDR3 comprises 16 residues. Germline trimming cut 4 bases from V and 4 bases from J; bases unmatched to any gene: 7. Germline V lookup: CDR1 SGHTA, CDR2 FQGNSA. General study points: Moderately but significantly shorter TCRB CDR3s were found in Type 1 diabetes patients in all four CD4+ subsets.

Sequencing targeted expressed TCRB transcripts, as all isolated RNA had been reverse transcribed. Approximately 3.6 million reads were obtained on average from naive, central memory and regulatory T cell samples. TCRdb's copy holds only in-frame clones and misses some; the assay was immunoSEQ multiplex PCR. The sample records approximately 30,000 clones, roughly two thirds being singletons. On this clone itself: Its antigen is unknown.

Central memory, naive, regulatory and stem cell-like memory CD4+ cells were sorted by CD45RO/CCR7/CD25/CD127/CD95/CD27. The specimen sequenced was Tregs from blood. This receptor was identified in a woman in her thirties with type 1 diabetes. J is TRBJ2-2 and V is TRBV7-2; 9 nucleotides line up with TRBD1. The CDR3 DNA sequence: TGTGCCAGCAGCTCGAGGACAGGGGATGGCACCGGGGAGCTGTTTTTT. Amino acid sequence: CASSSRTGDGTGELFF.